These 30 T cell receptor beta chains were all obtained from the same sample, sequenced in a study of cytomegalovirus exposure and HLA in healthy donors. Both 60 Vbeta primers and 13 Jbeta primers went into the PCR. The repertoire was sequenced with immunoSEQ multiplex PCR; TCRdb's copy has only in-frame clones and lacks some. The table has some 120,000 clones, around 80% seen once. Sequenced sample: PBMCs. The receptors originated from a woman aged 45-65 years in good health and CMV-seropositive.

The V and J genes are TRBV6-5 and TRBJ2-3; perhaps TRBD1 as D (6 bases). The CDR3 has 14 residues. V was clipped by 6 bases and J by 4 bases, with 14 bases between them. Germline-derived CDR1 and CDR2 are MNHEY and SVGAGI. The CDR3 DNA is TGTGCCAGCAGGGGGGCCGGGGATGCAGATACGCAGTATTTT. This translates into CASRGAGDADTQYF.

The chain joins TRBV15 to TRBJ1-5; 8 positions agree with TRBD1. Trimming removed 3 bases from V and 3 bases from J; junction bases left unmatched: 10. This CDR3 comprises 17 residues. Germline lookup yields CDR1 LNHNV and CDR2 YYDKDF (reference sequence). The CDR3 sequence: CATSSTGTGPFNQPQHF. DNA of the CDR3: TGTGCCACCAGCAGCACTGGGACAGGCCCTTTCAATCAGCCCCAGCATTTT.

This CDR3 reads CASGGLGTGATDTQYF. CDR3 DNA: TGTGCCAGCGGTGGTCTCGGGACAGGGGCGACAGATACGCAGTATTTT. The chain joins TRBV2 to TRBJ2-3; 10 bases are shared with TRBD1. The germline CDR1 and CDR2 sequences are SNHLY and FYNNEI. Losses at the gene ends were 8 bases for V and 3 bases for J; bases not matched to a gene: 11. The CDR3 is 16 residues long.

This chain uses TRBV5-1 with TRBJ2-1, with 8 bases matching TRBD2. The CDR3 consists of 16 residues. Germline V gene data show CDR1 as SGHRS and CDR2 as YFSETQ. V was clipped by 1 base and J by 3 bases; unmatched bases: 6. The CDR3 is CASSLTGLDLYNEQFF. The CDR3, as DNA: TGCGCCAGCAGCTTGACGGGACTAGATCTCTACAATGAGCAGTTCTTC.

The chain employs TRBV6-5 and TRBJ1-4; a possible D gene is TRBD1 (5 bases). The CDR3 runs to 15 residues. Germline V gives CDR1 MNHEY, CDR2 SVGAGI. V was trimmed by 0 bases and J by 8 bases, leaving 13 bases between them. The CDR3 loop reads CASSYSGGVREKLFF. The CDR3 DNA sequence: TGTGCCAGCAGTTACTCGGGAGGGGTACGAGAAAAACTGTTTTTT.

The J gene is TRBJ1-6, the V gene TRBV10-2; D unclear. The CDR3 spans 16 residues. The V end was cut by 4 bases, the J end by 3 bases, with 13 bases between. CDR1 and CDR2 from the germline V gene are WSHSY and SAAADI. In DNA, the CDR3 is TGCGCCAGCAGTGGGGGTCGGGGAGACTATAATTCACCCCTCCACTTT. Protein product: CASSGGRGDYNSPLHF.

The chain couples TRBV27 to TRBJ2-5, with D maybe TRBD2 (5 bases). The end of the DNA aligns better with TRBJ2-7, so the J call may be wrong. The germline gives CDR1 MNHEY, CDR2 SMNVEV (reference sequence). The CDR3 has 14 residues. The CDR3 DNA is TGTGCCAGCAGCTGGACTCTAACGTCTGACGAGCAGTACTTC. Translated, it gives CASSWTLTSDEQYF.

V usage is TRBV29-1 and J usage is TRBJ2-1, with 7 bases that match TRBD1. The ends lost 4 bases at V and 4 bases at J; junction bases unmatched: 4. CDR1 is SQVTM and CDR2 is ANQGSEA in the germline V gene. This CDR3 comprises 13 residues. The CDR3 is CSVAPGQYNEQFF. CDR3 DNA: TGCAGCGTTGCTCCGGGACAGTACAATGAGCAGTTCTTC.

This clone showed up just once. This rearrangement joins TRBV2 to TRBJ2-3, with 8 positions matching TRBD1. V lost 10 bases, J lost 1 base, and 4 bases stayed unmatched. CDR3 size: 13 residues. CDR1 and CDR2 from the germline V gene are SNHLY and FYNNEI. The CDR3 sequence is CAIGQGGTDTQYF. DNA of the CDR3: TGTGCCATAGGACAGGGTGGCACAGATACGCAGTATTTT.

This clone was observed a few times. The rearrangement joins TRBV30 to TRBJ1-6; weak D call: TRBD1 (5 bases). Trimming stripped 3 bases from V and 7 bases from J, with 7 bases between. This CDR3 has 12 amino acids. Germline V lookup: CDR1 GTSNPN, CDR2 SVGIG (reference sequence). CDR3 region: CAWSWGNSPLHF. CDR3 sequence (DNA): TGTGCCTGGAGCTGGGGCAATTCACCCCTCCACTTT. Together with reference TRBV30 and TRBJ1-6, the CDR3 gives the full variable domain: SQTIHQWPATLVQPVGSPLSLECTVEGTSNPNLYWYRQAAGRGLQLLFYSVGIGQISSEVPQNLSASRPQDRQFILSSKKLLLSDSGFYLCAWSWGNSPLHFGNGTRLTVT.

The rearrangement joins TRBV5-6 to TRBJ1-6; 10 bases line up with TRBD1. Germline V gene sequence: CDR1 SGHDT, CDR2 YYEEEE. Trimming cost V 4 bases and J 11 bases; bases outside gene matches: 9. This CDR3 spans 15 amino acids. CDR3 DNA: TGTGCCAGCAGCACACCGGGACAGGGGTATCCACCCCTCCACTTT. Translated, it gives CASSTPGQGYPPLHF.

The CDR3 bases are TGTGCCAGCAGCGTAGTGGGAGATTGGACCTACGAGCAGTACTTC. Encoded protein: CASSVVGDWTYEQYF. This chain links TRBV9 with TRBJ2-7; possibly TRBD2 for D (5 bases). Germline V gene data show CDR1 as SGDLS and CDR2 as YYNGEE. This CDR3 spans 15 amino acids. V lost 0 bases and J lost 2, with 12 bases in between.

This clone occurred a few times. The CDR3 DNA reads as TGTGCCAGCAGCTTAGGCTTATTACGGACTAAGTACAATGAGCAGTTCTTC. Translated, it gives CASSLGLLRTKYNEQFF. The V gene is TRBV7-2, the J gene TRBJ2-1; weak D call: TRBD2 (6 bases). The CDR3 loop spans 17 amino acids. CDR1 SGHTA and CDR2 FQGNSA come from the germline V gene. Trimming removed 1 base from V and 4 bases from J, with 17 bases in between.

The rearrangement joins TRBV30 to TRBJ1-4, with a weak D call TRBD1 (6 bases). The CDR3 is made up of 15 amino acids. CDR1 is GTSNPN and CDR2 is SVGIG in the germline V gene (reference sequence). The V end lost 2 bases, the J end lost 8 bases, and 18 bases lay between the germline ends. The CDR3 loop reads CAWSLAGALGEKLFF. The DNA for the CDR3 is TGTGCCTGGAGTCTCGCGGGGGCCTTGGGGGAAAAACTGTTTTTT.

The sample holds one count of this clone. The rearrangement links TRBV4-3 to TRBJ2-7; TRBD2 matches 7 bases. With V trimmed by 1 base and J by 2 bases, 11 bases remained unmatched. CDR1 and CDR2 (germline): LGHNA, YSLEER. The CDR3 has 17 amino acids. CDR3 sequence reads: CASSQALARELPYEQYF. CDR3 bases: TGCGCCAGCAGCCAAGCCCTAGCGCGGGAGTTACCCTACGAGCAGTACTTC.

The chain carries TRBV7-9 and TRBJ2-7, with 9 bases that match TRBD1. V lost 4 bases to trimming and J lost 6 bases; unmatched junction nucleotides: 7. The CDR3 is 14 amino acids. CDR1 and CDR2 from the germline V gene are SEHNR and FQNEAQ (reference sequence). The CDR3, as DNA: TGTGCCAGCAGCTCGTCCCGGGACAGGGTCGAGCAGTACTTC. Translated: CASSSSRDRVEQYF.

The DNA of the CDR3 is TGTGCCAGCAGCGGGGGGCTTGAGGCTGGGGCCAACGTCCTGACTTTC. This gives the protein CASSGGLEAGANVLTF. This chain connects TRBV9 to TRBJ2-6, with a tentative D call TRBD1 (6 bases). There are 16 residues in the CDR3. Germline CDR1 reads SGDLS; CDR2 reads YYNGEE. The ends were cut back, 3 bases at V and 2 bases at J, with 12 bases in the middle.

CDR3 in DNA: TGCAGTGCTAGTCCGGTCTTGACCTTC. Translated: CSASPVLTF. This chain joins TRBV20-1 and TRBJ1-2; D is undetermined. The CDR3 has 9 residues. V was pared by 3 bases and J by 14 bases, with 10 bases between. Germline CDR1 DFQATT, CDR2 SNEGSKA (reference sequence).

The genes are TRBV19 and TRBJ2-7, with 8 bases that match TRBD1. The junction had 14 bases not matched to a gene; V was cut back by 7 bases and J by 3 bases. The CDR3 has 16 amino acids. Germline CDR1 LNHDA, CDR2 SQIVND (reference sequence). DNA for the CDR3: TGTGCCAGTACTCCCCCGTTGGGCAGGGGGCACTACGAGCAGTACTTC. As protein: CASTPPLGRGHYEQYF.

The chain combines TRBV7-9 with TRBJ2-7; 12 positions agree with TRBD2. This CDR3 spans 14 amino acids. CDR1 is SEHNR and CDR2 is FQNEAQ in the germline V gene (reference sequence). Germline trimming cut 5 bases from V and 3 bases from J; bases unmatched to any gene: 2. CDR3 nucleotide sequence: TGTGCCAGCAGCCGGACTAGCGGGAACTACGAGCAGTACTTC. It is translated as CASSRTSGNYEQYF.

The V call is TRBV25-1, the J call TRBJ1-2, with TRBD1 matching over 7 bases. CDR1 and CDR2 from the germline V gene are MGHDK and SYGVNS. The CDR3 has 14 amino acids. J gave up 2 bases and V 8 bases, and 8 bases lay outside the gene matches. This CDR3 is CASQGTAQNYGYTF. The CDR3 DNA sequence: TGTGCCAGCCAGGGGACAGCTCAAAACTATGGCTACACCTTC.

The chain couples TRBV27 to TRBJ2-7; TRBD2 might be the D (5 bases). Germline V gene data show CDR1 as MNHEY and CDR2 as SMNVEV (reference sequence). V lost 5 bases and J lost 2, with 19 bases in between. The CDR3 has 16 amino acids. The CDR3 protein is CASSHNSATWTYEQYF. The CDR3 DNA is TGTGCCAGCAGTCACAATAGCGCGACCTGGACCTACGAGCAGTACTTC.

This clone was found a few times. The chain uses TRBV30 and TRBJ1-1, with D maybe TRBD1 (6 bases). V was shortened by 0 bases and J by 5 bases, with 19 bases between the two germline ends. CDR1 and CDR2 from the germline V gene are GTSNPN and SVGIG (reference sequence). The CDR3 loop spans 16 amino acids. CDR3 sequence: CAWSVHFETGGTEAFF. The DNA of the CDR3 is TGTGCCTGGAGTGTACATTTTGAGACAGGTGGGACTGAAGCTTTCTTT. The complete variable domain, with remaining parts taken from reference TRBV30 and TRBJ1-1, reads SQTIHQWPATLVQPVGSPLSLECTVEGTSNPNLYWYRQAAGRGLQLLFYSVGIGQISSEVPQNLSASRPQDRQFILSSKKLLLSDSGFYLCAWSVHFETGGTEAFFGQGTRLTVV.

The chain joins TRBV30 to TRBJ2-5; possibly TRBD2 for D (6 bases). This CDR3 is 15 amino acids long. Trimming took 1 base from V and 1 from J, leaving 13 bases between them. Germline CDR1 GTSNPN, CDR2 SVGIG (reference sequence). The CDR3 loop is CAWSDPGTPQETQYF. Here the CDR3 DNA reads TGTGCCTGGAGTGATCCCGGGACTCCCCAAGAGACCCAGTACTTC.

The V and J genes are TRBV6-5 and TRBJ1-1; D unclear. The CDR3 sequence is 14 residues long. The V end lost 0 bases, the J end lost 5 bases, and 10 bases lay between the germline ends. CDR1 is MNHEY and CDR2 is SVGAGI in the germline V gene. The CDR3 region is CASSYSNGYTEAFF. CDR3 nucleotides: TGTGCCAGCAGTTACTCGAACGGGTATACTGAAGCTTTCTTT.

This chain connects TRBV11-3 to TRBJ2-7, with D possibly TRBD1 on 6 matching bases. This CDR3 spans 20 amino acids. The V end was cut by 5 bases, the J end by 1 base, with 30 bases between. Germline V gene lookup returns CDR1 SGHNT and CDR2 YENEEA. CDR3 in amino acids: CASSEPKDLTGGQSSYEQYF. CDR3 sequence (DNA): TGTGCCAGCAGCGAACCTAAGGACCTTACTGGAGGACAGTCTTCCTACGAGCAGTACTTC.

The chain carries TRBV6-1 and TRBJ1-5; D is ambiguous. The CDR3 is 15 amino acids. Germline-derived CDR1 and CDR2 are MNHNS and SASEGT. V was cut by 6 bases and J by 0 bases, with 12 bases left in between. Here the CDR3 DNA reads TGTGCCAGCAGGAGTACCGATTATAGCAATCAGCCCCAGCATTTT. Encoded protein: CASRSTDYSNQPQHF.

The rearrangement links TRBV18 to TRBJ1-5; 9 bases fit TRBD1. The length of the CDR3 is 16 residues. The J segment lost 6 bases and the V segment lost 2 bases, leaving 8 bases of the junction unmatched. Germline V CDR1 and CDR2: KGHSH, LQKENI. In nucleotides, the CDR3 is TGTGCCAGCTCACCAACCCGGGACAGGGAGGGTCAGCCCCAGCATTTT. It encodes CASSPTRDREGQPQHF.

The sample holds one count of this clone. This chain joins TRBV30 and TRBJ2-7; 8 bases map to TRBD1. Trimming removed 5 bases from V and 4 bases from J; junction bases left unmatched: 13. This CDR3 is built from 15 residues. The germline V gene encodes CDR1 GTSNPN and CDR2 SVGIG (reference sequence). CDR3 sequence: CAWDRQGYDRYEQYF. The DNA of the CDR3 is TGTGCCTGGGATAGACAGGGGTATGACCGTTACGAGCAGTACTTC.

Details on this clone: This specimen includes other DNA sequences encoding the same CDR3. The chain joins TRBV19 to TRBJ1-5; tentative D call: TRBD1 (6 bases). This CDR3 is 13 amino acids long. V was pared by 5 bases and J by 4 bases, with 9 bases between. The germline V gene encodes CDR1 LNHDA and CDR2 SQIVND (reference sequence). The CDR3 nucleotides read TGTGCCAGTAGTGGACAGCATAATCAGCCCCAGCATTTT. This translates into CASSGQHNQPQHF.